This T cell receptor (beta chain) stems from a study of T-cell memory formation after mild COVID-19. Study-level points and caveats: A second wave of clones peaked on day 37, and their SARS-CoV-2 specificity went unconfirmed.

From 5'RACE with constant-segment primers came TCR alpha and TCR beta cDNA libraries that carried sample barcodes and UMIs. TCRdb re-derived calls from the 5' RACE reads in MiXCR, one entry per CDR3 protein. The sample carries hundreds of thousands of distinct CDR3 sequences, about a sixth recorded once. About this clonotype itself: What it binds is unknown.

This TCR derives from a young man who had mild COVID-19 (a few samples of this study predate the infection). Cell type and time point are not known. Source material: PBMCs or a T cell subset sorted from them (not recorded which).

The CDR3 region is CSARGQGVRNEQFF. CDR3 coding DNA: TGCAGTGCTAGGGGCCAAGGGGTTCGGAATGAGCAGTTCTTC. The rearrangement uses TRBV20-1 and TRBJ2-1; TRBD1 might be the D (5 bases). V was pared by 3 bases and J by 7 bases, with 16 bases between. Germline CDR1 reads DFQATT; CDR2 reads SNEGSKA (reference sequence). The CDR3 is made up of 14 amino acids.